This T cell receptor (beta chain) was identified in a study of T cell responses to AZD1222 COVID-19 vaccine. Study as a whole: Combined were second doses at about 4 or about 12 weeks.

General study results and limits: Epitopes outside B.1.351 and B.1.1.7 mutated regions reportedly drew nearly half of spike TCRs. The donor cohort was predominantly white British with a female majority, and clonal diversity may have been underestimated. Only a handful of AZD1222 recipients, more than 5 in all, had baseline seropositivity.

Worth noting for this clone: The antigen remains unidentified.

Germline V lookup: CDR1 SGHDT, CDR2 YYEEEE. Trimming left V 0 bases short and J 0 bases short, with 15 bases between. The CDR3 contains 17 residues. Some clones are missing from TCRdb's copy, which holds only in-frame ones; the method was immunoSEQ multiplex PCR. The sample has 100,000 to 150,000 clones, around 82% seen once. The chain couples TRBV5-6 to TRBJ1-1; D is possibly TRBD1 (5 bases). The specimen comprised peripheral blood, sampled on day 0 of AZD1222 vaccination. This TCR was recovered from an adult in good health. Written as DNA, the CDR3 is TGTGCCAGCAGCTTGGGCTGGGCAGGGATGGTGAACACTGAAGCTTTCTTT. It codes for CASSLGWAGMVNTEAFF.